These 22 T cell receptor beta chains share one sample of origin, sequenced in a study of STAT3 mutations in large granular lymphocyte leukemia. The method was immunoSEQ multiplex PCR; TCRdb's version includes in-frame clones alone and lacks a portion of them. The sample lists about 1,800 clones; roughly two thirds were seen once. Study observations and caveats: Every T-LGLL patient had at least one immunodominant TCRbeta clonotype.

These receptors' targets are unknown. Sequencing was performed on peripheral blood mononuclear cells. Receptor source: a man in his fifties with T-cell large granular lymphocyte leukemia. Some clones in this sample may be carry-over from other donors' samples.

This chain links TRBV5-4 with TRBJ2-7, with TRBD2 as a possible D gene (6 bases). Trimming took 1 base from V and 7 from J, leaving 15 bases between them. In germline, CDR1 is SGHNT, CDR2 YYREEE (reference sequence). The CDR3 contains 14 residues. The CDR3 sequence is CASSLRGTLREQYF. The CDR3 nucleotides read TGTGCCAGCAGCTTGCGGGGGACCCTTCGAGAGCAGTACTTC.

This clone was seen more than once but under ten times. V and J are TRBV5-1 and TRBJ2-7, with 9 nucleotides matching TRBD1. The CDR3 totals 16 residues. V lost 4 bases to trimming and J lost 0 bases; unmatched junction nucleotides: 8. Germline V gives CDR1 SGHRS, CDR2 YFSETQ. Here the CDR3 reads CASSPGTGIVSYEQYF. The CDR3 DNA sequence: TGCGCCAGCAGCCCCGGGACAGGGATCGTCTCCTACGAGCAGTACTTC.

The rearrangement joins TRBV7-9 to TRBJ1-4; D call uncertain. V lost 1 base and J lost 8, with 8 bases in between. The CDR3 consists of 13 residues. CDR1 SEHNR and CDR2 FQNEAQ come from the germline V gene (reference sequence). This chain's CDR3 is CASSLGIGEKLFF. The CDR3 DNA sequence: TGTGCCAGCAGCTTAGGGATAGGGGAAAAACTGTTTTTT. Complete variable domain (other parts from reference TRBV7-9 and TRBJ1-4): DTGVSQNPRHKITKRGQNVTFRCDPISEHNRLYWYRQTLGQGPEFLTYFQNEAQLEKSRLLSDRFSAERPKGSFSTLEIQRTEQGDSAMYLCASSLGIGEKLFFGSGTQLSVL.

The chain has TRBV7-8 and TRBJ1-5; possibly TRBD1 for D (5 bases). The CDR3 covers 15 residues. With 1 base removed from V and 9 bases from J, the gap between germline ends came to 16 bases. CDR1 is SGHVS, CDR2 FQNEAQ, per germline. CDR3 nucleotides: TGTGCCAGCAGCTTAGTTCTGAATTCCGGGGGGCCCCAGCATTTT. Amino acids: CASSLVLNSGGPQHF.

The rearrangement joins TRBV12-5 to TRBJ2-5, with D possibly matching TRBD1 (5 bases). Trimming stripped 0 bases from V and 3 bases from J, with 11 bases between. This CDR3 comprises 15 residues. In germline, CDR1 is LGHNT, CDR2 FRNRAP. In DNA, the CDR3 is TGTGCTAGTGGTTTGGTACTTCAGGGTGAAGAGACCCAGTACTTC. This gives the protein CASGLVLQGEETQYF.

The V and J genes are TRBV7-9 and TRBJ1-2, with unresolved D. The germline CDR1 and CDR2 sequences are SEHNR and FQNEAQ (reference sequence). The CDR3 is made up of 13 amino acids. V dropped 6 bases and J dropped 5 bases, with 13 bases sitting between them. The CDR3 spells CASRAWRNYGYTF. The CDR3 DNA is TGTGCCAGCAGGGCCTGGAGAAATTATGGCTACACCTTC.

This rearrangement joins TRBV7-9 to TRBJ1-1; 7 bases align to TRBD1. The length of the CDR3 is 15 residues. Germline-derived CDR1 and CDR2 are SEHNR and FQNEAQ (reference sequence). Trimming took 3 bases from V and 1 from J; bases not matched to a gene: 5. The CDR3 region has the DNA TGTGCCAGCAGCTTCGCCGGGACAGCGAACACTGAAGCTTTCTTT. It is translated as CASSFAGTANTEAFF.

This chain joins TRBV7-9 and TRBJ1-5; no definite D call. V was clipped by 8 bases and J by 4 bases, with 12 bases between them. CDR1 is SEHNR and CDR2 is FQNEAQ in the germline V gene (reference sequence). The CDR3 contains 13 residues. In DNA form, the CDR3 reads TGTGCCAGCTCGCGGGATGGGAATCAGCCCCAGCATTTT. Translating gives CASSRDGNQPQHF.

The chain employs TRBV4-2 and TRBJ1-3; no clear D. The CDR3 has 15 amino acids. Germline values: CDR1 LGHNA, CDR2 YNFKEQ. The V end was cut by 3 bases, the J end by 3 bases, with 12 bases between. CDR3 sequence: CASSQRFGVGNTIYF. The CDR3 region has the DNA TGTGCCAGCAGCCAGCGTTTTGGGGTTGGAAACACCATATATTTT.

The J gene is TRBJ2-1, the V gene TRBV29-1; tentatively, D is TRBD1 (6 bases). Germline V gene lookup returns CDR1 SQVTM and CDR2 ANQGSEA. The germline V and J ends were trimmed by 4 bases and 8 bases, with 9 bases remaining between them. The length of the CDR3 is 11 residues. CDR3 sequence: CSVARGDEQFF. Written as DNA, the CDR3 is TGCAGCGTTGCCAGGGGAGATGAGCAGTTCTTC.

The chain combines TRBV30 with TRBJ1-6; weak D call: TRBD1 (6 bases). Trimming took off 5 bases at V and 7 bases at J, with 21 bases between the two ends. Per the germline V gene, CDR1 is GTSNPN and CDR2 is SVGIG (reference sequence). The CDR3 has 16 residues. CDR3 nucleotide sequence: TGTGCCTGGGAGTCCCCAGGGGCCAAAGGGAATTCACCCCTCCACTTT. Translated: CAWESPGAKGNSPLHF. The variable domain in full, with the rest retrieved from reference TRBV30 and TRBJ1-6, is SQTIHQWPATLVQPVGSPLSLECTVEGTSNPNLYWYRQAAGRGLQLLFYSVGIGQISSEVPQNLSASRPQDRQFILSSKKLLLSDSGFYLCAWESPGAKGNSPLHFGNGTRLTVT.

The chain has TRBV6-1 and TRBJ1-5; possible D gene TRBD1, 5 bases. V lost 5 bases to trimming and J lost 3 bases, with 14 bases between them. The CDR3 is 15 amino acids. CDR1 is MNHNS, CDR2 SASEGT, per germline. The CDR3, as DNA: TGTGCCAGCAGTACCTTCGGGGGAGCCAATCAGCCCCAGCATTTT. As protein: CASSTFGGANQPQHF.

J is TRBJ2-7 and V is TRBV10-3; 8 positions match TRBD1. The V and J ends lost 6 bases and 2 bases, in that order; junction bases with no gene match: 3. This CDR3 has 13 residues. CDR1 is ENHRY, CDR2 SYGVKD, per germline. Written as DNA, the CDR3 is TGTGCCATCAGGGGGACAGGTACCTACGAGCAGTACTTC. Translated: CAIRGTGTYEQYF.

Here the CDR3 DNA reads TGTGCTAGTGGCCAGGCTCGAGGGGGCTACGAGCAGTACTTC. It is translated as CASGQARGGYEQYF. The rearrangement uses TRBV12-5 and TRBJ2-7; tentatively, D is TRBD1 (6 bases). The V gene lost 6 bases and the J gene lost 3 bases, with 15 bases spanning the gap. This CDR3 contains 14 residues. From germline, CDR1 is LGHNT and CDR2 FRNRAP.

This chain uses TRBV12-5 with TRBJ2-7; D gene unclear. Germline CDR1 LGHNT, CDR2 FRNRAP. Trimming cost V 2 bases and J 0 bases, with 14 bases left between them. The length of the CDR3 is 16 residues. The CDR3 here is CASGLIVLHSSYEQYF. The CDR3 coding sequence is TGTGCTAGTGGTTTGATAGTCCTGCATAGCTCCTACGAGCAGTACTTC.

CDR3 in DNA: TGCAGCGCCCGAGGAGGGGCGGGTACTGAAGCTTTCTTT. Its protein product is CSARGGAGTEAFF. This chain uses TRBV29-1 with TRBJ1-1, with a weak D call TRBD1 (5 bases). This CDR3 has 13 amino acids. Deletions cut 7 bases from V and 5 bases from J, with 17 bases between. Germline V CDR1 and CDR2: SQVTM, ANQGSEA.

The chain links TRBV7-3 to TRBJ2-7, with D unresolved. In germline, CDR1 is SGHTA, CDR2 FQGTGA. Trimming removed 1 base at V and 4 bases at J, with 14 bases between. This CDR3 comprises 15 residues. The CDR3 spells CASSLIPAAFYEQYF. In nucleotides, the CDR3 is TGTGCCAGCAGCTTAATTCCAGCAGCCTTTTACGAGCAGTACTTC.

This chain links TRBV29-1 with TRBJ1-4; TRBD1 agrees at 9 bases. Germline V gives CDR1 SQVTM, CDR2 ANQGSEA. The ends lost 7 bases at V and 8 bases at J; junction bases unmatched: 8. The CDR3 extends over 13 amino acids. In DNA, the CDR3 is TGCAGCGCAAGGGACAGGGCAGGGGAAAAACTGTTTTTT. Its translation: CSARDRAGEKLFF.

This clone was counted a few times. The chain has TRBV19 and TRBJ2-7; 7 positions match TRBD2. Germline lookup yields CDR1 LNHDA and CDR2 SQIVND (reference sequence). The ends lost 1 base at V and 4 bases at J; junction bases unmatched: 1. This CDR3 region has 13 residues. CDR3 loop: CASSIGEGYEQYF. The CDR3 coding sequence is TGTGCCAGTAGTATAGGGGAGGGGTACGAGCAGTACTTC.

V usage is TRBV29-1 and J usage is TRBJ2-1, with a tentative D call TRBD1 (6 bases). The CDR3 has 15 residues. CDR1 and CDR2 (germline): SQVTM, ANQGSEA. V dropped 0 bases and J dropped 4 bases, with 13 bases sitting between them. As DNA, the CDR3 is TGCAGCGTTGAAGATCTAGGGGGTGGATACAATGAGCAGTTCTTC. Translation gives CSVEDLGGGYNEQFF.

The table lists this clone with a few counts. CDR3 bases: TGTGCCAGCAGCTTAGGTCTATATAATCAGCCCCAGCATTTT. As protein: CASSLGLYNQPQHF. The chain employs TRBV7-9 and TRBJ1-5; D ambiguous. The length of the CDR3 is 14 residues. V dropped 1 base and J dropped 4 bases, with 8 bases sitting between them. Germline CDR1 SEHNR, CDR2 FQNEAQ (reference sequence).

The gene calls are TRBV7-9 and TRBJ1-1; possible D gene TRBD1, 5 bases. This CDR3 is 13 amino acids long. Trimming removed 2 bases at V and 2 bases at J, with 6 bases between. CDR1 is SEHNR and CDR2 is FQNEAQ in the germline V gene (reference sequence). CDR3 amino acids: CASSLQGNTEAFF. CDR3 nucleotide sequence: TGTGCCAGCAGCTTACAGGGTAACACTGAAGCTTTCTTT.